What follows are 29 T cell receptor beta chains derived from one specimen sequenced in a study of tissue T cells after allogeneic stem cell transplantation. Repertoires were generated with immunoSEQ multiplex PCR, while TCRdb's copy carries only in-frame clones and drops some. The sample lists some 22,000 clones; roughly two thirds were seen once. Source material: blood. These receptors originate from a female BALB/c mouse in good health. The mouse line has the MHC haplotype H2-d.

For this clone: Gene names follow the mouse nomenclature. Coverage ceases 1 residue before the CDR3 finishes, and the germline J gene fills in the end. The rearrangement links TRBV2 to TRBJ2-7, with D uncertain. CDR1 and CDR2 from the germline V gene are LGHNA and YSYQKL. The CDR3 loop spans 11 amino acids. Trimming pared 8 bases from V and 0 bases from J, leaving 5 bases between. The CDR3 sequence is CASAASYEQYF. The covered CDR3 bases are TGTGCCAGCGCGGCCTCCTATGAACAGTAC.

Notes on this clone: Genes here carry mouse names. The DNA read from the CDR3 is TGCACCTGCAGTGGGGACATTTCCTATAATTCGCCCCTCTAC. Encoded protein: CTCSGDISYNSPLY. The whole CDR3 protein is CTCSGDISYNSPLYF. This chain joins TRBV1 and TRBJ1-6, with TRBD1 as a possible D gene (6 bases). The sequence runs out 1 residue before the end of the CDR3; the remainder is reconstructed from the germline J gene. TRBJ1-6 is an ORF, and what it does is uncertain. This CDR3 has 15 amino acids. V was pared by 4 bases and J by 0 bases, with 7 bases between. Germline V gene sequence: CDR1 NSQYPW, CDR2 LRSPGD (reference sequence).

A word on this clone: Mouse names are used for the genes. The missing CDR3 end, 1 residue past where the read stops, is filled in from the germline J gene. The chain is built from TRBV24 and TRBJ2-1; D is unclear. Germline V CDR1 and CDR2: KGHTA, FRNEEI. V lost 2 bases and J 2 bases, leaving 4 bases between the germline ends. The CDR3 has 13 residues. Partial CDR3 DNA: TGTGCCAGCAGTCTGGGACACTATGCTGAGCAGTTC. It is translated as CASSLGHYAEQF. The entire CDR3 reads CASSLGHYAEQFF.

This clone was counted between two and nine times. Genes and germline are mouse. From the germline J gene comes the end of the CDR3, since the read stops 1 residue before it. The chain is built from TRBV20 and TRBJ1-5; weak D call: TRBD1 (5 bases). This CDR3 spans 13 amino acids. Germline V lookup: CDR1 GFQATS, CDR2 STVNSAI. The V end was cut by 2 bases, the J end by 2 bases, with 7 bases between. The CDR3 sequence: CGARPGYNQAPLF. The DNA read from the CDR3 is TGTGGTGCTAGGCCAGGGTACAACCAGGCTCCGCTT.

A remark on this clone: The gene names given are mouse names. The read finishes 1 residue shy of the CDR3 end, and the germline J gene is used to complete it. The V gene is TRBV5, the J gene TRBJ2-5; TRBD1 matches at 11 bases. The CDR3 runs to 15 residues. Germline trimming cut 0 bases from V and 6 bases from J; bases unmatched to any gene: 2. Germline CDR1 and CDR2: LGHNA and YNLKQL (reference sequence). Partial CDR3 DNA: TGTGCCAGCAGCCAAGATGGACAGGGGGCTGACACCCAGTAC. Protein sequence: CASSQDGQGADTQY. The full CDR3 protein reads CASSQDGQGADTQYF.

Only a few counts were recorded for this clone. Mouse gene names and germline throughout. The read terminates 1 residue before the CDR3 end, so the remaining end is supplied by the germline J gene. The chain carries TRBV1 and TRBJ1-3; D is ambiguous. V lost 3 bases to trimming and J lost 0 bases, with 6 bases between them. Germline V gene sequence: CDR1 NSQYPW, CDR2 LRSPGD (reference sequence). This CDR3 has 14 amino acids. The part of the CDR3 DNA that was read is TGCACCTGCAGTGCGACGATTTCTGGAAATACGCTCTAT. Translation gives CTCSATISGNTLY. In full, the CDR3 reads CTCSATISGNTLYF.

About this clone itself: Gene names and germline refer to mouse. The read ends 1 residue before the CDR3 terminus; that terminus is restored from the germline J gene. The chain uses TRBV31 and TRBJ1-4; 12 bases fit TRBD1. This CDR3 region has 15 residues. V lost 3 bases, J lost 6 bases, and 5 bases stayed unmatched. Germline V lookup: CDR1 GKSSPN, CDR2 SITVG. The CDR3 DNA, read in part, is TGTGCCTGGAGATCCGGGACAGGGGGCCACGAAAGATTATTT. Residues: CAWRSGTGGHERLF. In full, the CDR3 is CAWRSGTGGHERLFF.

Note on this clone: The genes and germline here are from mouse. The CDR3 end falls 1 residue outside the read, so it is completed with the germline J gene. The V and J genes are TRBV2 and TRBJ1-3, with D possibly being TRBD1 (5 bases). Germline V gene sequence: CDR1 LGHNA, CDR2 YSYQKL. The CDR3 has 16 amino acids. Trimming took 1 base from V and 0 from J, leaving 10 bases between them. The CDR3 is CASSQGQKNSGNTLYF. The sequenced part of the CDR3 DNA is TGTGCCAGCAGCCAAGGACAGAAAAATTCTGGAAATACGCTCTAT.

Of note for this clone: The gene symbols are mouse symbols. Coverage ceases 1 residue before the CDR3 finishes, and the germline J gene fills in the end. This chain links TRBV29 with TRBJ2-3; possibly TRBD1 for D (6 bases). V was shortened by 0 bases and J by 3 bases, with 10 bases between the two germline ends. The CDR3 has 15 amino acids. Per germline, CDR1 MSHET and CDR2 SYDVDS. The CDR3 bases that were read are TGTGCTAGCAGTTTATCGCGGGACACAGCAGAAACGCTGTAT. It is translated as CASSLSRDTAETLY. The whole CDR3 sequence reads CASSLSRDTAETLYF.

This clone was counted a few times. Mouse gene names apply. The observed sequence ends 1 residue before the CDR3 terminus, with the missing tail filled in from the germline J gene. The chain couples TRBV13-2 to TRBJ1-3, with TRBD1 identical over 7 bases. This CDR3 contains 13 residues. Germline V gene data show CDR1 as NNHNN and CDR2 as SYGAGS (reference sequence). The V gene end was trimmed by 5 bases and the J gene end by 4 bases; junction bases not matched to a gene: 3. CDR3 DNA (partial): TGTGCCAGCGGAACAGGGGACGGAAATACGCTCTAT. The encoded protein is CASGTGDGNTLY. The full CDR3 reads CASGTGDGNTLYF.

Worth noting for this clone: The genes and germline here are from mouse. The read ends 1 residue early relative to the CDR3; the germline J gene fills the gap. V gene TRBV5 combines with J gene TRBJ2-7, with 7 bases identical to TRBD2. The CDR3 is made up of 14 amino acids. Germline V CDR1 and CDR2: LGHNA, YNLKQL (reference sequence). V dropped 4 bases and J dropped 0; count of bases not matched to a gene: 3. The DNA read from the CDR3 is TGTGCCAGCAGCCCGGACTGGAGCTCCTATGAACAGTAC. This codes for CASSPDWSSYEQY. The whole CDR3 is CASSPDWSSYEQYF.

This clone was observed a few times. Mouse gene names and germline throughout. The read halts 1 residue ahead of the CDR3 end, with the missing end drawn from the germline J gene. This chain connects TRBV14 to TRBJ2-7, with TRBD1 as a possible D gene (6 bases). This CDR3 has 11 amino acids. Germline-derived CDR1 and CDR2 are SGHDT and FRDEAV. V shed 10 bases and J shed 3 bases, with 11 bases lying between them. The DNA read from the CDR3 is TGTGCCTCCCGGGACAACTATGAACAGTAC. Translation: CASRDNYEQY. The full CDR3 reads CASRDNYEQYF. The entire variable domain, with the rest obtained from reference TRBV14 and TRBJ2-7, is as follows: EAGVTQSPRYAVLQEGQAVSFWCDPISGHDTLYWYQQPRDQGPQLLVYFRDEAVIDNSQLPSDRFSAVRPKGTNSTLKIQSAKQGDTATYLCASRDNYEQYFGPGTRLTVL.

In this sample, this clone turned up a few times. Gene names are mouse gene names. Read data end 1 residue before the CDR3 end; the end is taken from the germline J gene. Other nucleotide sequences from this sample produce the same CDR3. The chain uses TRBV13-2 and TRBJ2-7; D unresolved. Germline V gene lookup returns CDR1 NNHNN and CDR2 SYGAGS (reference sequence). V was clipped by 0 bases and J by 5 bases, with 3 bases between them. The CDR3 is 11 amino acids. CDR3 bases read: TGTGCCAGCGGTGATGCGGATGAACAGTAC. This translates into CASGDADEQY. The whole CDR3 protein is CASGDADEQYF.

This clone was observed a few times. Gene names refer to mouse genes. Coverage ceases 1 residue before the CDR3 finishes, and the germline J gene fills in the end. J is TRBJ1-3 and V is TRBV19; D may be TRBD1 (6 bases). V shed 1 base and J shed 0 bases, with 11 bases lying between them. The CDR3 is made up of 16 amino acids. Germline V gene lookup returns CDR1 FNHDT and CDR2 SITEND (reference sequence). Incomplete CDR3 DNA: TGTGCCAGCAGTATAACAGGGAGAATTTCTGGAAATACGCTCTAT. The encoded protein is CASSITGRISGNTLY. The CDR3 reads in full as CASSITGRISGNTLYF.

To note about this clone: Gene names and germline refer to mouse. The CDR3 goes on 1 residue after the read ends, and that part is filled in from the germline J gene. The V call is TRBV13-2, the J call TRBJ2-5, with D possibly TRBD1 on 6 matching bases. V was clipped by 1 base and J by 3 bases, with 9 bases between them. Germline CDR1 and CDR2: NNHNN and SYGAGS (reference sequence). CDR3 length equals 14 residues. The CDR3 sequence is CASGDKGQQDTQYF. CDR3 bases read: TGTGCCAGCGGTGATAAGGGACAACAAGACACCCAGTAC.

As concerns this clone: Gene names are the mouse ones. Read data end 1 residue before the CDR3 end; the end is taken from the germline J gene. The chain carries TRBV13-1 and TRBJ2-2; TRBD2 agrees at 8 bases. The CDR3 has 16 residues. Trimming at V came to 0 bases and at J to 3 bases, leaving 4 bases not matched to a gene. Germline-derived CDR1 and CDR2 are NSHNY and SYGAGN. Here the CDR3 reads CASSDGGGSDTGQLYF. The sequenced CDR3 bases are TGTGCCAGCAGTGATGGGGGGGGCAGCGACACCGGGCAGCTCTAC.

On this clone itself: The gene names here belong to mouse. The read halts 1 residue ahead of the CDR3 end, with the missing end drawn from the germline J gene. V and J are TRBV13-3 and TRBJ1-2; TRBD1 is a possible D gene (6 bases). The germline V and J ends were trimmed by 0 bases and 0 bases, with 9 bases remaining between them. Germline V gives CDR1 NNHDY, CDR2 SYVADS. The CDR3 has 15 residues. This CDR3 is CASSDAGETNSDYTF. The sequenced part of the CDR3 DNA is TGTGCCAGCAGTGATGCAGGGGAAACAAACTCCGACTACACC.

With regard to this clone: The genes and germline here are from mouse. The CDR3 is CASSLGTGEGDTQYF. The sequenced CDR3 bases are TGTGCAAGCAGCTTAGGGACAGGGGAGGGAGACACCCAGTAC. The chain uses TRBV16 and TRBJ2-5; 9 bases fit TRBD1. The CDR3 end is not reached by the read, which stops 1 residue before it; the germline J gene fills it in. The CDR3 has 15 amino acids. Germline lookup yields CDR1 SGHSA and CDR2 FRNQAP. Losses at the gene ends were 1 base for V and 5 bases for J; bases not matched to a gene: 4.

As regards this clone: Gene names and germline match the mouse. The observed sequence ends 1 residue before the CDR3 terminus, with the missing tail filled in from the germline J gene. The chain employs TRBV5 and TRBJ1-4, with D maybe TRBD1 (6 bases). CDR3 length: 16 amino acids. V was cut by 0 bases and J by 3 bases, with 11 bases left in between. Germline CDR1 is LGHNA and CDR2 is YNLKQL (reference sequence). CDR3 residues: CASSQEGGGTNERLFF. Partial CDR3 DNA: TGTGCCAGCAGCCAAGAAGGTGGGGGCACCAACGAAAGATTATTT.

Turning to this clone: The genes and germline here are from mouse. The read gets to within 1 residue of the CDR3 end, and the germline J gene fills in the rest. This chain joins TRBV13-1 and TRBJ2-2; weak D call: TRBD1 (5 bases). V was clipped by 1 base and J by 3 bases, with 10 bases between them. This CDR3 contains 15 residues. Germline assignment: CDR1 NSHNY and CDR2 SYGAGN. CDR3: CASSDQGVDTGQLYF. Incomplete CDR3 DNA: TGTGCCAGCAGTGATCAGGGAGTAGACACCGGGCAGCTCTAC.

To note about this clone: Genes here carry mouse names. The read ends 1 residue shy of where the CDR3 ends; the end is completed using the germline J gene. This sequence joins TRBV4 and TRBJ2-7; the D is unclear. The CDR3 is 11 amino acids. Germline V lookup: CDR1 LGHDT, CDR2 YNNKQL (reference sequence). Trimming left V 4 bases short and J 9 bases short, with 10 bases between. The DNA read from the CDR3 is TGTGCCAGCAGCTCCTTCTATAGACAGTAC. This translates into CASSSFYRQY. In full, the CDR3 is CASSSFYRQYF.

This clone was seen just once. Any gene name here is a mouse gene name. The read comes to an end 1 residue before the CDR3 does, leaving the germline J gene to fill in the end. The gene calls are TRBV2 and TRBJ1-1; no firm D call. The CDR3 totals 12 residues. Trimming cost V 1 base and J 3 bases, with 3 bases left between them. Germline lookup yields CDR1 LGHNA and CDR2 YSYQKL. The CDR3 loop is CASSQGHTEVFF. CDR3 DNA, as far as it was read: TGTGCCAGCAGCCAAGGACACACAGAAGTCTTC.

In this sample, this clone turned up a few times. Gene and germline names: mouse. The CDR3 end is not reached by the read, which stops 1 residue before it; the germline J gene fills it in. The chain joins TRBV1 to TRBJ2-3, with D hard to call. Between the trimmed V and J ends, which lost 7 bases and 0 bases, there was a span of 2 bases. The V gene's germline CDR1 is NSQYPW and CDR2 LRSPGD (reference sequence). The CDR3 sequence is 11 residues long. CDR3 DNA, as far as it was read: TGCACCTGCAATAGTGCAGAAACGCTGTAT. Its translation is CTCNSAETLY. In full, the CDR3 is CTCNSAETLYF.

Concerning this clone: The gene names here belong to mouse. The sequence runs out 1 residue before the end of the CDR3; the remainder is reconstructed from the germline J gene. The chain has TRBV4 and TRBJ2-2; TRBD2 matches 8 bases. The CDR3 loop spans 13 amino acids. CDR1 and CDR2 from the germline V gene are LGHDT and YNNKQL (reference sequence). Trimming removed 9 bases from V and 4 bases from J; junction bases left unmatched: 4. CDR3 DNA (partial): TGTGCCAGAAGGGGGGGCGGCACCGGGCAGCTCTAC. Residues: CARRGGGTGQLY. The CDR3 reads in full as CARRGGGTGQLYF. Looking up the rest from reference TRBV4 and TRBJ2-2 gives the full variable domain: ETAVFQTPNYHVTQVGNEVSFNCKQTLGHDTMYWYKQDSKKLLKIMFSYNNKQLIVNETVPRRFSPQSSDKAHLNLRIKSVEPEDSAVYLCARRGGGTGQLYFGEGSKLTVL.

As regards this clone: Genes and germline are mouse. Coverage ceases 1 residue before the CDR3 finishes, and the germline J gene fills in the end. The chain carries TRBV13-2 and TRBJ2-4, with D maybe TRBD1 (6 bases). Germline values: CDR1 NNHNN, CDR2 SYGAGS (reference sequence). CDR3 length: 13 amino acids. V dropped 0 bases and J dropped 9 bases, with 11 bases sitting between them. CDR3 region: CASGDAGADTLYF. The sequenced part of the CDR3 DNA is TGTGCCAGCGGTGATGCAGGGGCGGATACCTTGTAC.

As concerns this clone: The genes are named according to mouse. CDR3: CASSPHWASAETLYF. The covered CDR3 bases are TGTGCCAGCAGCCCTCACTGGGCTAGTGCAGAAACGCTGTAT. The chain uses TRBV5 and TRBJ2-3; weak D call: TRBD2 (6 bases). Sequencing ends 1 residue short of the CDR3 end; the germline J gene provides the rest. The CDR3 consists of 15 residues. The germline V gene has CDR1 LGHNA and CDR2 YNLKQL (reference sequence). Trimming pared 4 bases from V and 0 bases from J, leaving 11 bases between.

As concerns this clone: Gene labels here are mouse ones. The CDR3 end lies 1 residue beyond the end of the read and is filled in from the germline J gene. The rearrangement uses TRBV20 and TRBJ2-4; D is uncertain. This CDR3 has 15 residues. Germline assignment: CDR1 GFQATS and CDR2 STVNSAI. V was pared by 5 bases and J by 0 bases, with 15 bases between. The DNA read from the CDR3 is TGTGGTGCTTCCCCTTCGACGGCTAGTCAAAACACCTTGTAC. Protein: CGASPSTASQNTLY. The whole CDR3 region reads CGASPSTASQNTLYF.

To note about this clone: The gene names given are mouse names. The read gets to within 1 residue of the CDR3 end, and the germline J gene fills in the rest. The genes are TRBV5 and TRBJ2-2, with TRBD2 as a possible D gene (5 bases). The CDR3 totals 14 residues. Between the trimmed V and J ends, which lost 0 bases and 3 bases, there was a span of 5 bases. Germline loops: CDR1 LGHNA, CDR2 YNLKQL (reference sequence). CDR3 sequence: CASSQDGDTGQLYF. CDR3 DNA, as far as it was read: TGTGCCAGCAGCCAAGATGGGGACACCGGGCAGCTCTAC.

As concerns this clone: All gene names here are mouse names. The sequence runs out 1 residue before the end of the CDR3; the remainder is reconstructed from the germline J gene. The chain carries TRBV29 and TRBJ2-2; 8 bases map to TRBD1. The CDR3 totals 15 residues. V lost 6 bases to trimming and J lost 4 bases; unmatched junction nucleotides: 7. Germline V CDR1 and CDR2: MSHET, SYDVDS. The CDR3 sequence: CASRWTGTATGQLYF. Partial CDR3 DNA: TGTGCTAGCAGATGGACAGGGACGGCCACCGGGCAGCTCTAC.